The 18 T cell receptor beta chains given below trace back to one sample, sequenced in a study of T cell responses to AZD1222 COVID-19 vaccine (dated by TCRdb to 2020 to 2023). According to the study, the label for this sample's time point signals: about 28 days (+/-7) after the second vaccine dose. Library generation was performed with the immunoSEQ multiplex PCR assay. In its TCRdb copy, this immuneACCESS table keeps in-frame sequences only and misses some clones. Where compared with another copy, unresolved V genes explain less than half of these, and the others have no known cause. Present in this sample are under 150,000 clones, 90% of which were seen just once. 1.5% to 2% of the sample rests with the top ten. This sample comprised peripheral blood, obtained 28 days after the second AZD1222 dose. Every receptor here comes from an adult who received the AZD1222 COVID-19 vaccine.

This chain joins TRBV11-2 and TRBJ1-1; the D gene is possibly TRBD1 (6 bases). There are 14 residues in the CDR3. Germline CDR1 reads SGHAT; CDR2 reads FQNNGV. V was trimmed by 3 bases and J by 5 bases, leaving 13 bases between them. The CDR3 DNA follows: TGTGCCAGCAGCTTCCCAGGTCAGGGGACTGAAGCTTTCTTT. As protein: CASSFPGQGTEAFF.

DNA for the CDR3: TGTGCCAGCTCTCGGGGGATCGCTAGCACAGATACGCAGTATTTT. Translated: CASSRGIASTDTQYF. The chain uses TRBV18 and TRBJ2-3; maybe TRBD2 (6 bases). The CDR3 length is 15 residues. V was trimmed by 6 bases and J by 0 bases, leaving 13 bases between them. CDR1 KGHSH and CDR2 LQKENI come from the germline V gene.

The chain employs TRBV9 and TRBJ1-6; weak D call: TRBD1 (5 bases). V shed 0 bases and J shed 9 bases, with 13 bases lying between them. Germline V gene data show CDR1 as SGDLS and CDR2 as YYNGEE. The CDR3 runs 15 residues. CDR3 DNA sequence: TGTGCCAGCAGCGTAGGGGGGGAAGGGAGTTCACCCCTCCACTTT. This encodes CASSVGGEGSSPLHF.

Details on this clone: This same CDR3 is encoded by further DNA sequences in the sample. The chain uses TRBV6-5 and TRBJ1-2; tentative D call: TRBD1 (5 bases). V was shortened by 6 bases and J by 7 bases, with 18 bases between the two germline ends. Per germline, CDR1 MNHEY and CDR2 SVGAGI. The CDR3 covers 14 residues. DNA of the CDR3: TGTGCCAGCAGACCTCCGGGAAGGGGTGGTGGCTACACCTTC. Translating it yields CASRPPGRGGGYTF.

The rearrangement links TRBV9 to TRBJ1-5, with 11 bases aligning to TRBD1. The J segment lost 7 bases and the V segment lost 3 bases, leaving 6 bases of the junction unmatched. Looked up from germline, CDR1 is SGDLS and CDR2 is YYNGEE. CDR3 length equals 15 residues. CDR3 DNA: TGTGCCAGCAGCGCTGGACAGGGGGCTGGGCAGCCCCAGCATTTT. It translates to CASSAGQGAGQPQHF.

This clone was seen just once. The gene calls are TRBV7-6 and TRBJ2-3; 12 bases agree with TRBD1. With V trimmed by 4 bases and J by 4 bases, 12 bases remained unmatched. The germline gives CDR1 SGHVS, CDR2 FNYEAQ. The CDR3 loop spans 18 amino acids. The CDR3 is CASSSQRRDRGPADTQYF. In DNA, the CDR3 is TGTGCCAGCAGCTCACAACGCCGGGACAGGGGGCCGGCAGATACGCAGTATTTT.

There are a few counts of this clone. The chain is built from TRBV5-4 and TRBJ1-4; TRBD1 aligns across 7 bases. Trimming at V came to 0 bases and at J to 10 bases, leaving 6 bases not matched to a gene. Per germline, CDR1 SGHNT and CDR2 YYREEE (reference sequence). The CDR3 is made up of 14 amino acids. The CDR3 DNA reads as TGTGCCAGCAGCTTGGAACAGGGGAAGGGAAAACTGTTTTTT. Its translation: CASSLEQGKGKLFF.

Here the CDR3 DNA reads TGTGCCACCAGCAGAGGATCAGCTGTATATGGCTACACCTTC. This encodes CATSRGSAVYGYTF. This rearrangement joins TRBV15 to TRBJ1-2; D is unresolved. The CDR3 is 14 amino acids. Trimming removed 1 base at V and 5 bases at J, with 11 bases between. CDR1 is LNHNV and CDR2 is YYDKDF in the germline V gene (reference sequence).

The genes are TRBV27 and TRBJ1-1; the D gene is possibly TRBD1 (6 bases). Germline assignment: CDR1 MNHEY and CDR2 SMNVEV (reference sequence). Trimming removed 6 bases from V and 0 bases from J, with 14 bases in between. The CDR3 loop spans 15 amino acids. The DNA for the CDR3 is TGTGCCAGCAGGACCGACAGGTTAATGAACACTGAAGCTTTCTTT. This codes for CASRTDRLMNTEAFF.

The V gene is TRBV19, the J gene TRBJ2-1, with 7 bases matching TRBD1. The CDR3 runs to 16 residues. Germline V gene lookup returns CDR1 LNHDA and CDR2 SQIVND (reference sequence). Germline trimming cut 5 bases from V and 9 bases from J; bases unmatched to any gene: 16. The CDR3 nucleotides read TGTGCCAGTAGTTCCCGCAGGGGGTCAGGAGGCGGTGAGCAGTTCTTC. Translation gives CASSSRRGSGGGEQFF.

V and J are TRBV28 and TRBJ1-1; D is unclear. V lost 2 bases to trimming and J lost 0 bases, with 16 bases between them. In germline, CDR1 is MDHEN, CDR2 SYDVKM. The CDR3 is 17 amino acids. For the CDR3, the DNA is TGTGCCAGCAGTTTAGACGGGAACCAAGCCCTGAACACTGAAGCTTTCTTT. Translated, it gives CASSLDGNQALNTEAFF.

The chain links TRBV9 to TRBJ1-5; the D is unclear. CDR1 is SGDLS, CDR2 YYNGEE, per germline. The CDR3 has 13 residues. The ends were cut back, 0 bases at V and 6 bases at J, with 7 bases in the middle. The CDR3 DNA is TGTGCCAGCAGCGTAGCGGTGGGTCAGCCCCAGCATTTT. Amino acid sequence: CASSVAVGQPQHF.

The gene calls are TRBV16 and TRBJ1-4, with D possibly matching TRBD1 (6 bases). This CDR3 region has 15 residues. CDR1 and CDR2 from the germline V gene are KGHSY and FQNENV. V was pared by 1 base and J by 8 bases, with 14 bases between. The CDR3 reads CASSQLSTGREKLFF. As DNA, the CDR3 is TGTGCCAGCAGCCAATTATCCACAGGGAGGGAAAAACTGTTTTTT.

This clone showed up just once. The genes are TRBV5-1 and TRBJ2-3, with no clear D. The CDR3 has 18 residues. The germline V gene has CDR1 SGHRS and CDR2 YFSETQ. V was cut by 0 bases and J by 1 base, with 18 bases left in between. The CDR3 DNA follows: TGCGCCAGCAGCTTGGGGATGGTTGGTGTAAGCGGCACAGATACGCAGTATTTT. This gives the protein CASSLGMVGVSGTDTQYF.

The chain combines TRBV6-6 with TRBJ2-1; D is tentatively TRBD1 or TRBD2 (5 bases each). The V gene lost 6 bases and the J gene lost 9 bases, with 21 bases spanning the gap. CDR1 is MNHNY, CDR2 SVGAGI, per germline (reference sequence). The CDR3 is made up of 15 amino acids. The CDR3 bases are TGTGCCAGCAGCGGCTCCGGGACCCCCGCCGCTGAGCAGTTCTTC. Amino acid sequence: CASSGSGTPAAEQFF.

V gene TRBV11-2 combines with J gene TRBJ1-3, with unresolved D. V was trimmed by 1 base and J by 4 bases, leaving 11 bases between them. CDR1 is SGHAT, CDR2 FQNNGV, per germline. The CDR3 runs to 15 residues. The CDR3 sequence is CASSLGTSGGNTIYF. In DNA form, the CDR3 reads TGTGCCAGCAGCTTAGGGACTTCGGGGGGAAACACCATATATTTT.

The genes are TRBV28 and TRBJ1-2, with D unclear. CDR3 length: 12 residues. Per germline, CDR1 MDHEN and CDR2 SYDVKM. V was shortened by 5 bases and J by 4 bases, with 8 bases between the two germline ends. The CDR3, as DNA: TGTGCCAGCAGTCCAGACATCTATGGCTACACCTTC. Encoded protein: CASSPDIYGYTF.

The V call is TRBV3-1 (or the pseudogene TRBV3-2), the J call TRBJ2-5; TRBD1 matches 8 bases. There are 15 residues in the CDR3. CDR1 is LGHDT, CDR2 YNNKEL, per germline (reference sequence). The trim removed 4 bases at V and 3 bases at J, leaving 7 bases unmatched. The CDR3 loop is CASSPHAGGEETQYF. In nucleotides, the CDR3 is TGTGCCAGCAGCCCCCATGCAGGGGGCGAAGAGACCCAGTACTTC.